This T cell receptor (beta chain) is from a study of blood T cells in healthy people across ages. The second PCR ran about 6 to 12 cycles with a sample-barcoded 5' primer and J-beta primers. Each of the cDNA molecules was tagged by a template-switch adaptor with 12 random nucleotides. TCRdb recomputed calls from the 5' RACE reads with MiXCR, one row per CDR3 protein. The repertoire holds fewer than 1,200,000 distinct CDR3 sequences, with 20% to 25% as singletons. A remark on this clonotype: Its antigen is unknown.

General study points: TCR beta diversity correlated strongly with naive T cell percentage.

Trimming took off 3 bases at V and 0 bases at J, with 6 bases between the two ends. This CDR3 spans 14 amino acids. These data were also filed under a second study, of T cells of mothers and their children.

The sequence was collected from a girl aged 2-10 years in good health. This chain uses TRBV12-3 or TRBV12-4 with TRBJ1-3, with unresolved D. Sequencing was done on a sample of blood. The CDR3 loop is CASSLLSSGNTIYF. CDR3 DNA sequence: TGTGCCAGCAGTTTGCTGAGCTCTGGAAACACCATATATTTT.